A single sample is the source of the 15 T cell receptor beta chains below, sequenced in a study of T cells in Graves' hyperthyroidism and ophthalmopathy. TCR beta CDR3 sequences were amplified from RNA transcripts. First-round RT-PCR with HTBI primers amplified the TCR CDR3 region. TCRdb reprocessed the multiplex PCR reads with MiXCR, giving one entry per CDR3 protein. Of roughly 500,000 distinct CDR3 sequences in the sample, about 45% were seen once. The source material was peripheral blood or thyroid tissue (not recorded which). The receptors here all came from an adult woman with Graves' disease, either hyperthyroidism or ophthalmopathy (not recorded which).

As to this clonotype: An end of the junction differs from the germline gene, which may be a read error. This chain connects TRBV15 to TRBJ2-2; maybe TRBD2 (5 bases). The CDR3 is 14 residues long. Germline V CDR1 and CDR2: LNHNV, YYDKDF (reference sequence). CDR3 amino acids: CATSRGRDTGELFF. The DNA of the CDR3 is TGTGCTACCAGCAGAGGGAGAGACACCGGGGAGCTGTTTTTT.

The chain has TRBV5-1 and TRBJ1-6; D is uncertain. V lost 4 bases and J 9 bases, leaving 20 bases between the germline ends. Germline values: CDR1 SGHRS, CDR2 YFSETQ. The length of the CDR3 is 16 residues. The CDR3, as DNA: TGCGCCAGCAGCGCGGAGGCCCCCGGGCTCGGTTCACCCCTCCACTTT. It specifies CASSAEAPGLGSPLHF.

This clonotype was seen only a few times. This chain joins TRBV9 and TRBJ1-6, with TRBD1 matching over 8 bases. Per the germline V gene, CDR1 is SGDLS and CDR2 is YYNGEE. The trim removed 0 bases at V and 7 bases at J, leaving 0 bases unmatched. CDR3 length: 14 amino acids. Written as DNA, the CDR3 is TGTGCCAGCAGCGTAGGGACAGGGAATTCACCCCTCCACTTT. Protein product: CASSVGTGNSPLHF.

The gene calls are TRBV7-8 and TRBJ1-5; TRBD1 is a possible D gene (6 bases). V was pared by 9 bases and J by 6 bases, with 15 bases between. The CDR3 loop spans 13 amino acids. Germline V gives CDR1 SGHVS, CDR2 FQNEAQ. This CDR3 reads CASSPGARQPQHF. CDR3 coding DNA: TGTGCCAGTAGTCCGGGGGCGCGTCAGCCCCAGCATTTT.

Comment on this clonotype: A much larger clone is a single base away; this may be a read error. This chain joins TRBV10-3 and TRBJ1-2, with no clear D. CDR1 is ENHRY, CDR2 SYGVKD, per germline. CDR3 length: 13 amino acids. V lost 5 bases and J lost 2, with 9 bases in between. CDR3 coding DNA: TGTGCCATCAGTCCTCAGCGAAACTATGGCTACACCTTC. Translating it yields CAISPQRNYGYTF.

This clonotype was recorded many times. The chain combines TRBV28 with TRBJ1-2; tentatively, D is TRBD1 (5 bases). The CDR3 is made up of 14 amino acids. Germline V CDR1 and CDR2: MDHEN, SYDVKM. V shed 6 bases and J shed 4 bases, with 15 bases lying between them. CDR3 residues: CASSPGGEGYGYTF. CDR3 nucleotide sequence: TGTGCCAGCAGCCCGGGAGGGGAGGGCTATGGCTACACCTTC.

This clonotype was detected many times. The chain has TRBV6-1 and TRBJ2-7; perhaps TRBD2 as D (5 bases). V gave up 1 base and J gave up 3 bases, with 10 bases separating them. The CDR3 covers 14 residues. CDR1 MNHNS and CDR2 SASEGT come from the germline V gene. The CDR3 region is CASSEEGRYYEQYF. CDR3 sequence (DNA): TGTGCCAGCAGTGAAGAAGGGAGATACTACGAGCAGTACTTC.

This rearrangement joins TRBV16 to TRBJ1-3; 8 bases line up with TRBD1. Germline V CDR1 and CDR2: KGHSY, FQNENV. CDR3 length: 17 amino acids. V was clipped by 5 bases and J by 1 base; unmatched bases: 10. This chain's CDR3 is CASSAGQAVRSGNTIYF. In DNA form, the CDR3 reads TGTGCCAGCAGCGCGGGACAGGCGGTCAGGTCTGGAAACACCATATATTTT.

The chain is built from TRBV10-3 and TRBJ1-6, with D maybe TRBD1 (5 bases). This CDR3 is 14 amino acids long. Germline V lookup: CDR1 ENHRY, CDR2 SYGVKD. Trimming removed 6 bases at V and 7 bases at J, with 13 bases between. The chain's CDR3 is CAISGGGTNSPLHF. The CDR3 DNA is TGTGCCATCAGCGGGGGGGGAACAAATTCACCCCTCCACTTT.

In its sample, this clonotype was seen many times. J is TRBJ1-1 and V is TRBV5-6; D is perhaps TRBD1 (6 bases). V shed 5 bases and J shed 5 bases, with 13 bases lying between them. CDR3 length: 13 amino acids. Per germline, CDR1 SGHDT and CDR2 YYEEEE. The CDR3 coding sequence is TGTGCCAGCAGAATAGAGGGGGAGACTGAAGCTTTCTTT. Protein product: CASRIEGETEAFF.

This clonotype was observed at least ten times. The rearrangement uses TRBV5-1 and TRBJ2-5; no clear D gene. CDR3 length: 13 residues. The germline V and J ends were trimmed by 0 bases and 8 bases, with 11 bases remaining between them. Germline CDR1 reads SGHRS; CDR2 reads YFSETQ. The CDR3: CASSLDIAGTQYF. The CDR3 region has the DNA TGCGCCAGCAGCTTGGATATTGCCGGTACCCAGTACTTC. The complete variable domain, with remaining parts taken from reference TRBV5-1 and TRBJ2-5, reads KAGVTQTPRYLIKTRGQQVTLSCSPISGHRSVSWYQQTPGQGLQFLFEYFSETQRNKGNFPGRFSGRQFSNSRSEMNVSTLELGDSALYLCASSLDIAGTQYFGPGTRLLVL.

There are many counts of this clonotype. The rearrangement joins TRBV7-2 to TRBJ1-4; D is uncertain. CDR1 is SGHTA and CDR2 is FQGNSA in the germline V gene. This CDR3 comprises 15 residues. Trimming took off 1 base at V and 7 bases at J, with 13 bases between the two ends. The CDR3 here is CASSLDEGIGEKLFF. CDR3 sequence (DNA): TGTGCCAGCAGCTTAGATGAGGGAATCGGTGAAAAACTGTTTTTT.

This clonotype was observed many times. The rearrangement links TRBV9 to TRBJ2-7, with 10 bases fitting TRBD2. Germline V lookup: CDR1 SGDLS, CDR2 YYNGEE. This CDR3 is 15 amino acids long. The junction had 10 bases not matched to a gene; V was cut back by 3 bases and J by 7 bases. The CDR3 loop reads CASSAGLADSLEQYF. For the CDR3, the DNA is TGTGCCAGCAGCGCCGGACTAGCGGATTCATTGGAGCAGTACTTC.

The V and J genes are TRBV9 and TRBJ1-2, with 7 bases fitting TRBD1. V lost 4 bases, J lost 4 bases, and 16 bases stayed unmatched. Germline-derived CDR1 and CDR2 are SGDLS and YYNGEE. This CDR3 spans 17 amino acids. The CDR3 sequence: CASSPTDRQGFFYGYTF. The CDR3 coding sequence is TGTGCCAGCAGCCCTACGGATCGACAGGGATTTTTCTATGGCTACACCTTC.

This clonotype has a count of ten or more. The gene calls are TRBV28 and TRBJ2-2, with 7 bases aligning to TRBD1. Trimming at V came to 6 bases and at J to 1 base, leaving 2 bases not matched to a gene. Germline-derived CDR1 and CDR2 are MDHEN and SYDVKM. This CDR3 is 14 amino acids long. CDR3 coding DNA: TGTGCCAGCAGGGACAGGAGGAACACCGGGGAGCTGTTTTTT. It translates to CASRDRRNTGELFF. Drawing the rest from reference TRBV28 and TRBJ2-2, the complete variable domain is DVKVTQSSRYLVKRTGEKVFLECVQDMDHENMFWYRQDPGLGLRLIYFSYDVKMKEKGDIPEGYSVSREKKERFSLILESASTNQTSMYLCASRDRRNTGELFFGEGSRLTVL.